The 25 T cell receptor beta chains below come from one sample, sequenced in a study of ipilimumab plus nivolumab after autologous stem cell transplantation. The assay was immunoSEQ multiplex PCR, and TCRdb's table has in-frame clones only and misses some. This table has under 25,000 clones, around 80% appearing once. This specimen was PBMCs, taken in a trial of ipilimumab plus nivolumab as post-transplant consolidation. All receptors derive from a male donor with diffuse large B-cell lymphoma.

This chain uses TRBV2 with TRBJ1-1; 8 bases are a match to TRBD1. Germline V CDR1 and CDR2: SNHLY, FYNNEI. The CDR3 contains 15 residues. The V and J ends lost 7 bases and 2 bases, in that order; junction bases with no gene match: 9. This CDR3 is CASTRTGNPNTEAFF. CDR3 bases: TGTGCCAGCACCCGGACAGGGAACCCCAACACTGAAGCTTTCTTT.

V and J are TRBV10-3 and TRBJ2-5; D gene uncertain. The V gene's germline CDR1 is ENHRY and CDR2 SYGVKD. V was clipped by 2 bases and J by 0 bases, with 4 bases between them. This CDR3 is built from 13 residues. The CDR3 DNA sequence: TGTGCCATCAGTGAGGTCAACCAAGAGACCCAGTACTTC. Its translation: CAISEVNQETQYF.

The V and J genes are TRBV6-5 and TRBJ1-1, with 9 positions matching TRBD1. The CDR3 consists of 14 residues. Germline V gives CDR1 MNHEY, CDR2 SVGAGI. V was clipped by 8 bases and J by 6 bases; unmatched bases: 10. Here the CDR3 DNA reads TGTGCCAGCGGGGGACAGGGCCGGGGGGCTGAAGCTTTCTTT. It encodes CASGGQGRGAEAFF.

The chain couples TRBV9 to TRBJ2-1, with a tentative D call TRBD2 (5 bases). The CDR3 length is 16 residues. V was pared by 0 bases and J by 2 bases, with 12 bases between. The germline V gene encodes CDR1 SGDLS and CDR2 YYNGEE. This chain's CDR3 is CASSVEAGQAYNEQFF. The CDR3 bases are TGTGCCAGCAGCGTAGAGGCGGGCCAAGCCTACAATGAGCAGTTCTTC.

V usage is TRBV5-1 and J usage is TRBJ1-4; 9 nucleotides match TRBD1. The CDR3 extends over 14 amino acids. V gave up 0 bases and J gave up 6 bases; unmatched junction bases: 0. Germline V gene data show CDR1 as SGHRS and CDR2 as YFSETQ. For the CDR3, the DNA is TGCGCCAGCAGCTTGGGACAGGGGGATGAAAAACTGTTTTTT. Protein sequence: CASSLGQGDEKLFF.

This sequence joins TRBV7-9 and TRBJ1-2, with D hard to call. The CDR3 loop spans 12 amino acids. With 1 base removed from V and 8 bases from J, the gap between germline ends came to 8 bases. Germline V gene data show CDR1 as SEHNR and CDR2 as FQNEAQ (reference sequence). The CDR3 nucleotides are TGTGCCAGCAGCTTAGAAGTGCGGGGCTACACCTTC. Residues: CASSLEVRGYTF. Supplemented by reference TRBV7-9 and TRBJ1-2, the full variable domain reads DTGVSQNPRHKITKRGQNVTFRCDPISEHNRLYWYRQTLGQGPEFLTYFQNEAQLEKSRLLSDRFSAERPKGSFSTLEIQRTEQGDSAMYLCASSLEVRGYTFGSGTRLTVV.

The V call is TRBV6-1, the J call TRBJ1-5; D not certain. This CDR3 is built from 16 residues. V shed 2 bases and J shed 0 bases, with 11 bases lying between them. The germline CDR1 and CDR2 sequences are MNHNS and SASEGT. Here the CDR3 reads CASSESSGYSNQPQHF. DNA of the CDR3: TGTGCCAGCAGTGAATCCTCCGGGTATAGCAATCAGCCCCAGCATTTT.

V and J are TRBV13 and TRBJ2-6, with 10 bases that match TRBD1. Germline CDR1 and CDR2: PRHDT and FYEKMQ (reference sequence). The CDR3 consists of 18 residues. Losses at the gene ends were 4 bases for V and 4 bases for J; bases not matched to a gene: 10. The CDR3 coding sequence is TGTGCCAGCAGCTCCCTCGGGGACAGGGGAGCCGGGGCCAACGTCCTGACTTTC. Translation: CASSSLGDRGAGANVLTF.

The chain employs TRBV11-3 and TRBJ2-5; possible D gene TRBD2, 6 bases. Germline V gene data show CDR1 as SGHNT and CDR2 as YENEEA. The V gene lost 2 bases and the J gene lost 9 bases, with 25 bases spanning the gap. This CDR3 region has 17 residues. The CDR3 protein is CASSLRIALRGRAAQYF. For the CDR3, the DNA is TGTGCCAGCAGCTTAAGGATCGCGTTGCGGGGCCGAGCGGCCCAGTACTTC.

Only a few counts were recorded for this clone. The same CDR3 is also encoded by other DNA sequences in this sample. This sequence joins TRBV6-5 and TRBJ1-1; D not certain. This CDR3 is 12 amino acids long. Trimming took off 6 bases at V and 0 bases at J, with 5 bases between the two ends. The germline gives CDR1 MNHEY, CDR2 SVGAGI. As DNA, the CDR3 is TGTGCCAGCAGCACTTTGAACACTGAAGCTTTCTTT. It is translated as CASSTLNTEAFF.

V gene TRBV2 combines with J gene TRBJ1-4; D is unresolved. V lost 8 bases and J lost 1, with 11 bases in between. The length of the CDR3 is 14 residues. Germline assignment: CDR1 SNHLY and CDR2 FYNNEI. As DNA, the CDR3 is TGTGCCAGCGGAGGACGGGGAACTAATGAAAAACTGTTTTTT. Amino acid sequence: CASGGRGTNEKLFF.

The chain is built from TRBV19 and TRBJ1-1; D unresolved. V was shortened by 0 bases and J by 1 base, with 9 bases between the two germline ends. Looked up from germline, CDR1 is LNHDA and CDR2 is SQIVND (reference sequence). The CDR3 sequence is 15 residues long. The CDR3 nucleotides read TGTGCCAGTAGTATAGATGGTCTCCGGAACACTGAAGCTTTCTTT. Protein product: CASSIDGLRNTEAFF.

By frequency in the sample, this clone is medium-sized. V and J are TRBV4-1 and TRBJ2-7, with D maybe TRBD2 (6 bases). Trimming cost V 0 bases and J 3 bases, with 12 bases left between them. CDR3 length equals 15 residues. The germline V gene encodes CDR1 MGHRA and CDR2 YSYEKL. CDR3 DNA: TGCGCCAGCAGCCAAGAGGGGGGTGAGGGCTACGAGCAGTACTTC. Its protein is CASSQEGGEGYEQYF.

V gene TRBV15 combines with J gene TRBJ2-1, with unresolved D. This CDR3 is built from 14 residues. Germline-derived CDR1 and CDR2 are LNHNV and YYDKDF (reference sequence). The V and J ends lost 0 bases and 5 bases respectively, with 8 bases between them. The CDR3 nucleotides are TGTGCCACCAGCAGAGATGGTACTAACAATGAGCAGTTCTTC. Its protein is CATSRDGTNNEQFF.

The chain employs TRBV6-5 and TRBJ1-6, with unresolved D. The CDR3 loop spans 15 amino acids. The V end was cut by 4 bases, the J end by 0 bases, with 7 bases between. The germline gives CDR1 MNHEY, CDR2 SVGAGI. CDR3 protein: CASSSQSSYNSPLHF. CDR3 sequence (DNA): TGTGCCAGCAGTTCTCAGAGCTCCTATAATTCACCCCTCCACTTT.

This rearrangement joins TRBV7-3 to TRBJ1-1; no clear D. Trimming removed 6 bases at V and 4 bases at J, with 24 bases between. The CDR3 is made up of 17 amino acids. The germline V gene encodes CDR1 SGHTA and CDR2 FQGTGA. The CDR3 loop is CASRRHGGFVEGTEAFF. The DNA for the CDR3 is TGTGCCAGCAGGAGACATGGAGGCTTTGTCGAGGGCACTGAAGCTTTCTTT.

The V call is TRBV7-6, the J call TRBJ2-5; a possible D gene is TRBD2 (7 bases). This CDR3 has 16 amino acids. Trimming removed 2 bases from V and 5 bases from J, with 18 bases in between. The germline CDR1 and CDR2 sequences are SGHVS and FNYEAQ. The CDR3 loop reads CASSLNVPGGGETQYF. CDR3 coding DNA: TGTGCCAGCAGCTTAAACGTCCCGGGGGGCGGGGAGACCCAGTACTTC.

This clone appeared a single time. V and J are TRBV4-3 and TRBJ2-1; 10 bases map to TRBD2. Germline V lookup: CDR1 LGHNA, CDR2 YSLEER. The CDR3 spans 16 residues. The junction had 4 bases not matched to a gene; V was cut back by 0 bases and J by 5 bases. The chain's CDR3 is CASSQEGLAFHNEQFF. CDR3 coding DNA: TGCGCCAGCAGCCAAGAGGGACTAGCGTTCCACAATGAGCAGTTCTTC.

This chain links TRBV5-1 with TRBJ2-2, with TRBD2 matching over 8 bases. This CDR3 region has 17 residues. V gave up 0 bases and J gave up 2 bases; unmatched junction bases: 6. Germline CDR1 SGHRS, CDR2 YFSETQ. In DNA, the CDR3 is TGCGCCAGCAGCTTGGCCATAACTAGCGGAAACACCGGGGAGCTGTTTTTT. This translates into CASSLAITSGNTGELFF.

J is TRBJ1-5 and V is TRBV6-6; 11 bases match TRBD1. The J segment lost 1 base and the V segment lost 6 bases, leaving 5 bases of the junction unmatched. The V gene's germline CDR1 is MNHNY and CDR2 SVGAGI (reference sequence). The CDR3 runs to 16 residues. The CDR3: CASRNGQGASNQPQHF. CDR3 bases: TGTGCCAGCAGAAACGGACAGGGGGCCAGCAATCAGCCCCAGCATTTT.

For the CDR3, the DNA is TGTGCCAGCAGCTTGCACCCCAGGGTGAACACCGGGGAGCTGTTTTTT. Its protein is CASSLHPRVNTGELFF. V gene TRBV5-4 combines with J gene TRBJ2-2; the D gene is possibly TRBD1 (5 bases). The CDR3 runs 16 residues. The germline V and J ends were trimmed by 1 base and 1 base, with 11 bases remaining between them. CDR1 and CDR2 from the germline V gene are SGHNT and YYREEE (reference sequence).

The genes are TRBV30 and TRBJ2-7; D may match TRBD1 or TRBD2 (6 bases each). V gave up 3 bases and J gave up 6 bases, with 18 bases separating them. This CDR3 has 14 residues. Germline V gene lookup returns CDR1 GTSNPN and CDR2 SVGIG (reference sequence). CDR3 amino acids: CAWREGHRGFEQYF. In nucleotides, the CDR3 is TGTGCCTGGAGGGAGGGACACCGAGGATTCGAGCAGTACTTC.

This sequence joins TRBV5-1 and TRBJ2-5, with 8 bases lining up with TRBD2. This CDR3 is built from 13 residues. V shed 5 bases, J shed 3 bases, and the junction held 3 bases outside the gene matches. Germline V lookup: CDR1 SGHRS, CDR2 YFSETQ. Here the CDR3 reads CASREAGEETQYF. In nucleotides, the CDR3 is TGCGCCAGCAGAGAAGCGGGGGAAGAGACCCAGTACTTC.

The chain uses TRBV11-2 and TRBJ2-1; 13 nucleotides match TRBD2. Germline V gene sequence: CDR1 SGHAT, CDR2 FQNNGV. The CDR3 loop spans 18 amino acids. V dropped 5 bases and J dropped 2; count of bases not matched to a gene: 9. The CDR3 reads CASSLRTSGGLTYNEQFF. The DNA for the CDR3 is TGTGCCAGCAGCCTACGGACTAGCGGGGGCCTGACCTACAATGAGCAGTTCTTC. The complete variable domain, with remaining parts taken from reference TRBV11-2 and TRBJ2-1, reads EAGVAQSPRYKIIEKRQSVAFWCNPISGHATLYWYQQILGQGPKLLIQFQNNGVVDDSQLPKDRFSAERLKGVDSTLKIQPAKLEDSAVYLCASSLRTSGGLTYNEQFFGPGTRLTVL.

The gene calls are TRBV11-1 and TRBJ2-6; no clear D. There are 13 residues in the CDR3. The V gene's germline CDR1 is SGHAT and CDR2 FQDESV (reference sequence). V lost 1 base to trimming and J lost 4 bases, with 2 bases between them. The CDR3 sequence: CASSLGGANVLTF. The CDR3 nucleotides read TGTGCCAGCAGCTTAGGGGGGGCCAACGTCCTGACTTTC.